The 20 T cell receptor beta chains below were found in one sample sequenced in a study of shared clonotypes between healthy human individuals. Assay: immunoSEQ multiplex PCR; the TCRdb copy retains only in-frame clones and omits some. The top ten clones hold about 0.45% of a sample with some 1,600,000 clones, approximately 98% of them seen once. Sample: naive CD4+ T cells sorted from blood. Subset defined: CD45RA+ positively selected. These TCRs come from a man aged 25-40 years in good health.

V is TRBV5-1 and J is TRBJ1-2; TRBD1 is a possible D gene (5 bases). Trimming cost V 0 bases and J 5 bases, with 14 bases left between them. The length of the CDR3 is 15 residues. Germline lookup yields CDR1 SGHRS and CDR2 YFSETQ. In nucleotides, the CDR3 is TGCGCCAGCAGCTTGGCCAGCGGGACGGATTATGGCTACACCTTC. Translation: CASSLASGTDYGYTF.

The chain is built from TRBV28 and TRBJ2-7; 8 bases are shared with TRBD2. V shed 2 bases and J 3 bases; nucleotides not matched to a gene: 3. Germline CDR1 MDHEN, CDR2 SYDVKM. There are 14 residues in the CDR3. In DNA form, the CDR3 reads TGTGCCAGCAGTTTAATCGGGACTAGCTACGAGCAGTACTTC. This codes for CASSLIGTSYEQYF. Complete variable domain (other parts from reference TRBV28 and TRBJ2-7): DVKVTQSSRYLVKRTGEKVFLECVQDMDHENMFWYRQDPGLGLRLIYFSYDVKMKEKGDIPEGYSVSREKKERFSLILESASTNQTSMYLCASSLIGTSYEQYFGPGTRLTVT.

The chain carries TRBV5-1 and TRBJ1-3; 9 positions agree with TRBD1. CDR3 length: 16 residues. Looked up from germline, CDR1 is SGHRS and CDR2 is YFSETQ. Trimming cost V 5 bases and J 9 bases; bases outside gene matches: 15. The CDR3 is CASRVSLTGGIGTIYF. The CDR3 nucleotides are TGCGCCAGCAGAGTATCTTTAACAGGGGGCATCGGCACCATATATTTT.

The rearrangement links TRBV9 to TRBJ2-5, with D hard to call. Per germline, CDR1 SGDLS and CDR2 YYNGEE. The V end lost 0 bases, the J end lost 7 bases, and 10 bases lay between the germline ends. The CDR3 has 13 amino acids. The CDR3 loop reads CASSVGTSSTQYF. Here the CDR3 DNA reads TGTGCCAGCAGCGTAGGGACGTCCTCGACCCAGTACTTC.

The chain combines TRBV1 with TRBJ1-2; the DNA was not compared with TRBD1, the D call given in the table. TRBV1 is listed as a pseudogene. There are 17 residues in the CDR3. The CDR3 bases are TGCACCAGCAGCCAAGGCGACCACGCAACAGGGCACTATGGCTACACCTTC. Protein: CTSSQGDHATGHYGYTF.

Of note for this clone: Other DNA sequences in the same sample also yield this CDR3. This rearrangement joins TRBV5-1 to TRBJ1-4, with 7 bases lining up with TRBD1. This CDR3 has 15 residues. The ends lost 3 bases at V and 0 bases at J; junction bases unmatched: 2. Germline CDR1 and CDR2: SGHRS and YFSETQ. CDR3 nucleotide sequence: TGCGCCAGCAGCTCCCAGGGGGCAACTAATGAAAAACTGTTTTTT. It is translated as CASSSQGATNEKLFF.

This chain uses TRBV19 with TRBJ1-2, with D maybe TRBD1 (5 bases). Trimming shortened V by 5 bases and J by 2 bases, and 12 bases separated the two germline ends. In germline, CDR1 is LNHDA, CDR2 SQIVND (reference sequence). This CDR3 is 14 amino acids long. Written as DNA, the CDR3 is TGTGCCAGTAGTGTGCAGGGAATCAACTATGGCTACACCTTC. As protein: CASSVQGINYGYTF. Complete variable domain (other parts from reference TRBV19 and TRBJ1-2): DGGITQSPKYLFRKEGQNVTLSCEQNLNHDAMYWYRQDPGQGLRLIYYSQIVNDFQKGDIAEGYSVSREKKESFPLTVTSAQKNPTAFYLCASSVQGINYGYTFGSGTRLTVV.

The V and J genes are TRBV6-1 and TRBJ2-7, with 8 bases lining up with TRBD1. Germline loops: CDR1 MNHNS, CDR2 SASEGT. This CDR3 has 15 residues. V lost 0 bases to trimming and J lost 6 bases; unmatched junction nucleotides: 7. CDR3 loop: CASSEARVTGAEQYF. DNA of the CDR3: TGTGCCAGCAGTGAAGCGAGAGTGACAGGGGCCGAGCAGTACTTC.

This chain joins TRBV11-3 and TRBJ2-1, with 16 bases that match TRBD2. The CDR3 consists of 17 residues. The V gene end was trimmed by 4 bases and the J gene end by 1 base; junction bases not matched to a gene: 1. CDR1 SGHNT and CDR2 YENEEA come from the germline V gene. CDR3 region: CASSSGLAGGSYNEQFF. The CDR3 nucleotides are TGTGCCAGCAGCTCGGGACTAGCGGGAGGGTCCTACAATGAGCAGTTCTTC.

The V call is TRBV5-8, the J call TRBJ1-3, with D uncertain. CDR1 is SGHTS and CDR2 is YDEGEE in the germline V gene. V lost 0 bases, J lost 0 bases, and 10 bases lay in between. The CDR3 sequence is 16 residues long. CDR3 nucleotide sequence: TGTGCCAGCAGCTTGGGTCAGAAAGTCTCTGGAAACACCATATATTTT. Residues: CASSLGQKVSGNTIYF.

Concerning this clone itself: Other DNA variants within this sample encode the same CDR3. The rearrangement joins TRBV5-1 to TRBJ1-5; D gene ambiguous. Germline values: CDR1 SGHRS, CDR2 YFSETQ. Trimming took 0 bases from V and 4 from J, leaving 5 bases between them. The CDR3 is 13 residues long. Here the CDR3 reads CASSLVGNQPQHF. The CDR3 DNA reads as TGCGCCAGCAGCTTGGTGGGTAATCAGCCCCAGCATTTT.

CDR3: CSIAHTSQETQYF. The CDR3 DNA follows: TGCAGCATTGCCCACACGAGCCAAGAGACCCAGTACTTC. The chain carries TRBV29-1 and TRBJ2-5; D ambiguous. V was trimmed by 8 bases and J by 1 base, leaving 14 bases between them. Germline V gene sequence: CDR1 SQVTM, CDR2 ANQGSEA. The CDR3 covers 13 residues.

V is TRBV5-4 and J is TRBJ2-7; 7 bases align to TRBD1. Losses at the gene ends were 4 bases for V and 3 bases for J; bases not matched to a gene: 4. From germline, CDR1 is SGHNT and CDR2 YYREEE (reference sequence). This CDR3 comprises 13 residues. The CDR3 DNA reads TGTGCCAGCAGCCCCGGACAGGACTACGAGCAGTACTTC. Amino acids: CASSPGQDYEQYF.

In this sample, this clone turned up once. The chain is built from TRBV30 and TRBJ1-2, with 8 bases that match TRBD1. V shed 5 bases and J 2 bases; nucleotides not matched to a gene: 4. The V gene's germline CDR1 is GTSNPN and CDR2 SVGIG (reference sequence). CDR3 length: 13 amino acids. The CDR3 DNA reads as TGTGCCTGGGGACAGGGTAGCAACTATGGCTACACCTTC. Encoded protein: CAWGQGSNYGYTF.

The chain uses TRBV19 and TRBJ2-2; 8 bases map to TRBD2. The CDR3 has 13 amino acids. The V and J ends lost 6 bases and 4 bases, in that order; junction bases with no gene match: 1. Germline lookup yields CDR1 LNHDA and CDR2 SQIVND (reference sequence). In DNA form, the CDR3 reads TGTGCCAGTAGGGGACTAGGCACCGGGGAGCTGTTTTTT. Protein product: CASRGLGTGELFF.

The J gene is TRBJ1-1, the V gene TRBV18; tentative D call: TRBD1 (6 bases). CDR1 and CDR2 from the germline V gene are KGHSH and LQKENI. The CDR3 runs to 16 residues. V was shortened by 6 bases and J by 4 bases, with 21 bases between the two germline ends. The CDR3 DNA reads TGTGCCAGCTCCCAGGTGGGGACATGGATGAGCACTGAAGCTTTCTTT. Amino acids: CASSQVGTWMSTEAFF.

The genes are TRBV9 and TRBJ2-3, with D possibly being TRBD2 (6 bases). V gave up 1 base and J gave up 0 bases, with 12 bases separating them. Germline CDR1 SGDLS, CDR2 YYNGEE. The CDR3 spans 16 residues. This chain's CDR3 is CASSVTVGLSTDTQYF. The CDR3 DNA reads as TGTGCCAGCAGCGTAACAGTGGGACTTAGCACAGATACGCAGTATTTT.

The chain has TRBV15 and TRBJ2-5; TRBD1 matches at 7 bases. This CDR3 comprises 14 residues. V lost 6 bases to trimming and J lost 2 bases; unmatched junction nucleotides: 6. The germline CDR1 and CDR2 sequences are LNHNV and YYDKDF (reference sequence). The CDR3 is CATSPKGQQETQYF. CDR3 in DNA: TGTGCCACCAGTCCTAAGGGACAGCAAGAGACCCAGTACTTC. The complete variable domain, with remaining parts taken from reference TRBV15 and TRBJ2-5, reads DAMVIQNPRYQVTQFGKPVTLSCSQTLNHNVMYWYQQKSSQAPKLLFHYYDKDFNNEADTPDNFQSRRPNTSFCFLDIRSPGLGDTAMYLCATSPKGQQETQYFGPGTRLLVL.

The V and J genes are TRBV4-2 and TRBJ2-3; D might be TRBD1 (6 bases). Germline assignment: CDR1 LGHNA and CDR2 YNFKEQ. There are 15 residues in the CDR3. Trimming removed 4 bases from V and 3 bases from J, with 14 bases in between. The chain's CDR3 is CASSPGEWGTDTQYF. The DNA of the CDR3 is TGTGCCAGCAGCCCAGGGGAGTGGGGGACAGATACGCAGTATTTT.

This clone was seen only once. CDR3 in amino acids: CASSQVSQGTTYEQYF. The CDR3 coding sequence is TGTGCCAGCAGCCAAGTTTCGCAGGGAACTACCTACGAGCAGTACTTC. J is TRBJ2-7 and V is TRBV14, with D possibly matching TRBD1 (5 bases). The CDR3 has 16 residues. Germline lookup yields CDR1 SGHDN and CDR2 FVKESK. Between the trimmed V and J ends, which lost 1 base and 2 bases, there was a span of 15 bases.